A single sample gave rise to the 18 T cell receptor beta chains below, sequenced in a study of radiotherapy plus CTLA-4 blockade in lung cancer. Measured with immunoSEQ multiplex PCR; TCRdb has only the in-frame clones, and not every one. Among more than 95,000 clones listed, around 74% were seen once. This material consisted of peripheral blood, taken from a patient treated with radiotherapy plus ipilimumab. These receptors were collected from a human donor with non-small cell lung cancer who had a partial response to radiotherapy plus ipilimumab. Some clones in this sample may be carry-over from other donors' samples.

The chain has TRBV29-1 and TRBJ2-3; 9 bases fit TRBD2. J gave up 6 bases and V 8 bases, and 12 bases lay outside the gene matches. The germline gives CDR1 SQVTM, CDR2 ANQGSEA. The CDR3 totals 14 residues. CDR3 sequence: CSSGGSGGYDTQYF. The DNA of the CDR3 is TGCAGCTCAGGGGGTAGCGGGGGCTACGATACGCAGTATTTT.

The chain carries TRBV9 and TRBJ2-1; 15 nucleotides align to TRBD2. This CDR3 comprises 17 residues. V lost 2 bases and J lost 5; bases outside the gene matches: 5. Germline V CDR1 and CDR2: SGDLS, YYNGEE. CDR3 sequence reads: CASSVRTSGGGNNEQFF. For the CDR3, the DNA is TGTGCCAGCAGCGTTCGGACTAGCGGGGGGGGAAACAATGAGCAGTTCTTC.

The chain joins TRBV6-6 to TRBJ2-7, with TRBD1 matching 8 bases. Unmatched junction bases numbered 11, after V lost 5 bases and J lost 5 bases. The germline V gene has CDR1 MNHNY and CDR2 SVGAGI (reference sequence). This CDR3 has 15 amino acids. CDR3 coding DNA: TGTGCCAGCAGTAAACCGGGACAGGTCTTGGACGAGCAGTACTTC. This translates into CASSKPGQVLDEQYF.

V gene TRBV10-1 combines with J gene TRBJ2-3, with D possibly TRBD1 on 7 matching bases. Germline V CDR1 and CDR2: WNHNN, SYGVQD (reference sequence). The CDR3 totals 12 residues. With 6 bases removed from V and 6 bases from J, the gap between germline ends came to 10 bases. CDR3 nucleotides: TGCGCCAGCAGCCCAGGGGGGGATACGCAGTATTTT. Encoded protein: CASSPGGDTQYF.

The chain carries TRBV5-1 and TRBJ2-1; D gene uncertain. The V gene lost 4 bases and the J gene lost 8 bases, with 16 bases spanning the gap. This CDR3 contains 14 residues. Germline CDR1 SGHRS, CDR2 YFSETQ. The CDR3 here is CASSPSQDPYEQFF. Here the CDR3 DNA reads TGCGCCAGCAGCCCCTCCCAGGATCCGTATGAGCAGTTCTTC.

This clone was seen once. In DNA form, the CDR3 reads TGTGCCAGCAGGGGGCCGATAGGGGGAAAACTGTTTTTT. This gives the protein CASRGPIGGKLFF. The V and J genes are TRBV28 and TRBJ1-4; D perhaps matches TRBD1 (6 bases). Germline assignment: CDR1 MDHEN and CDR2 SYDVKM. V was cut by 6 bases and J by 10 bases, with 15 bases left in between. CDR3 length: 13 residues.

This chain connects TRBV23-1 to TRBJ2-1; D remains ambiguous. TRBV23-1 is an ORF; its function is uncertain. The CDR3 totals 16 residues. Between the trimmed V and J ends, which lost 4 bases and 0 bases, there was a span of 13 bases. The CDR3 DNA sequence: TGCGCCAGCAGTCCCCGCGGAAAGAGCTCCTACAATGAGCAGTTCTTC. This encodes CASSPRGKSSYNEQFF.

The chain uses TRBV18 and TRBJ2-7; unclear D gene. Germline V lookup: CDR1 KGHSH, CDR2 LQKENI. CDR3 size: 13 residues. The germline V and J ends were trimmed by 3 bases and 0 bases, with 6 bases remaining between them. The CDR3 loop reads CASSPSRSYEQYF. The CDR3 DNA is TGTGCCAGCTCACCTTCCCGCTCCTACGAGCAGTACTTC.

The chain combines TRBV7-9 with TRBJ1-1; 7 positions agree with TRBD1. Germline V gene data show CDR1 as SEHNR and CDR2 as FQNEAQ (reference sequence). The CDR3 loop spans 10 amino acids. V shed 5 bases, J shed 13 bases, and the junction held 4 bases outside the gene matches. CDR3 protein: CASSGRGFFF. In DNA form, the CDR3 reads TGTGCCAGCAGCGGCAGGGGGTTTTTCTTT.

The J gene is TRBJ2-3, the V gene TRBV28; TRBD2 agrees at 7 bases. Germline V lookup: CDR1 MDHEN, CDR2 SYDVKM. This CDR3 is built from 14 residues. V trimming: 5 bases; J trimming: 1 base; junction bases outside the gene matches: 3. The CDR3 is CASSGAGGTDTQYF. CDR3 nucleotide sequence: TGTGCCAGCAGTGGGGCGGGGGGCACAGATACGCAGTATTTT. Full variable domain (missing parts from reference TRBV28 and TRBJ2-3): DVKVTQSSRYLVKRTGEKVFLECVQDMDHENMFWYRQDPGLGLRLIYFSYDVKMKEKGDIPEGYSVSREKKERFSLILESASTNQTSMYLCASSGAGGTDTQYFGPGTRLTVL.

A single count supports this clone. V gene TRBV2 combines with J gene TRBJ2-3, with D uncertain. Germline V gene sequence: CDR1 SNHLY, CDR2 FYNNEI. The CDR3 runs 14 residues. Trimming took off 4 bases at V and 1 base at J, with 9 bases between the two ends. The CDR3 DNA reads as TGTGCCAGCAGTGCGCTGAGTGGCACAGATACGCAGTATTTT. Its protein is CASSALSGTDTQYF.

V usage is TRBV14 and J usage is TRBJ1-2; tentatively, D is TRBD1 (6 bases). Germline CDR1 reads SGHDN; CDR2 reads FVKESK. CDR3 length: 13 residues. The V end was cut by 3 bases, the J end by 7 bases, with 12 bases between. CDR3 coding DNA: TGTGCCAGCAGCCACCAGGGGTACAGTGGCTACACCTTC. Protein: CASSHQGYSGYTF.

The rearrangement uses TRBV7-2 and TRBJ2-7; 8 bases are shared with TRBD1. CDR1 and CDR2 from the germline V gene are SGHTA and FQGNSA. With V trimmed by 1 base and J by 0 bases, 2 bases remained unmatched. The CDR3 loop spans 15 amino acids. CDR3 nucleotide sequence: TGTGCCAGCAGCTTAGGCAGGGGGCTCTCCTACGAGCAGTACTTC. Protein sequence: CASSLGRGLSYEQYF.

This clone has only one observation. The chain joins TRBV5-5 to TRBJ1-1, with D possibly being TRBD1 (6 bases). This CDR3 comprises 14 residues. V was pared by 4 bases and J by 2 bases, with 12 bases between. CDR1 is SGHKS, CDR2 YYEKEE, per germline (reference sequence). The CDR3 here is CASSHRVGNTEAFF. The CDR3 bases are TGTGCCAGCAGCCACAGGGTAGGAAACACTGAAGCTTTCTTT.

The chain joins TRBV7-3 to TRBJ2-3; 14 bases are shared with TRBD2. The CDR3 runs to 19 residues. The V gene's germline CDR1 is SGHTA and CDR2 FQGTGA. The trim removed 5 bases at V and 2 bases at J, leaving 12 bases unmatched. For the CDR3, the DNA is TGTGCCAGCAGCCAGGGACTAGCGGGGGCCTTCGAAAACACAGATACGCAGTATTTT. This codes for CASSQGLAGAFENTDTQYF.

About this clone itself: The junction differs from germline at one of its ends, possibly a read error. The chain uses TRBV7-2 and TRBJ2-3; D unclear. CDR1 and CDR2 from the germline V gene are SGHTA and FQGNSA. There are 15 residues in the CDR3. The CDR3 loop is CASSHNRLSRDTQYF. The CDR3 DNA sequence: TGTGCCAGCAGCCACAACCGACTCAGCAGAGATACGCAGTATTTT.

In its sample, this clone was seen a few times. CDR3 bases: TGTGCCAGCAGTCAATTCTATGGCTACACCTTC. This encodes CASSQFYGYTF. This chain links TRBV2 with TRBJ1-2; no definite D call. Per germline, CDR1 SNHLY and CDR2 FYNNEI. CDR3 length equals 11 residues. V was shortened by 5 bases and J by 4 bases, with 5 bases between the two germline ends.

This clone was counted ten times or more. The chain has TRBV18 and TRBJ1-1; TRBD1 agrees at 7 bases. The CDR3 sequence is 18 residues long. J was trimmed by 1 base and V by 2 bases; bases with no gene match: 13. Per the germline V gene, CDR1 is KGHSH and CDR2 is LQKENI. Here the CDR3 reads CASSPGGDRVMWNTEAFF. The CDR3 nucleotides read TGTGCCAGCTCACCAGGGGGAGACAGGGTCATGTGGAACACTGAAGCTTTCTTT.